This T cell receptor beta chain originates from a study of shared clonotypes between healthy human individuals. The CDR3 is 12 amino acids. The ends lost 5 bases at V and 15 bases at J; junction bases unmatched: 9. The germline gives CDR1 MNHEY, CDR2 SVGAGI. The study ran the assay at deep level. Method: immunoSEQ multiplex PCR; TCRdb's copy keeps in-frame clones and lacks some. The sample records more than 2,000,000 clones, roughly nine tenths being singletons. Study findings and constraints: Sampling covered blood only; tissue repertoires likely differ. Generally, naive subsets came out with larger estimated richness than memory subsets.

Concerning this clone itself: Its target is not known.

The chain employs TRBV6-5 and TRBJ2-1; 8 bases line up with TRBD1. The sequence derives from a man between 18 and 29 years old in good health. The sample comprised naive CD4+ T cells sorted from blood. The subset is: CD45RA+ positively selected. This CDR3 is CASSQGQDPRFF. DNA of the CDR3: TGTGCCAGCAGTCAGGGACAGGACCCCCGGTTCTTC.